This T cell receptor (beta chain) was profiled in a study of blood T cell repertoires in COVID-19. Study information: Nucleic acid was either cDNA or gDNA, and it came from T cells, B-cell-depleted T cells, or PBMCs.

Trimming took off 2 bases at V and 11 bases at J, with 24 bases between the two ends. CDR1 and CDR2 from the germline V gene are ENHRY and SYGVKD. This CDR3 spans 16 amino acids. Per the original data handling: Amplification with reference gene primers provided the estimates of nucleated cell counts. Generated by immunoSEQ multiplex PCR, the TCRdb table keeps only in-frame clones and is missing some. The V and J calls and clone size come from that table; D and trimming were worked out from the DNA. The repertoire holds about 110,000 clones, with approximately 82% as singletons. This clone was detected only once.

The V call is TRBV10-3, the J call TRBJ1-2, with D tentatively TRBD1 (5 bases). The source is a woman aged 65 to 85 with acute or convalescent COVID-19. The sequenced material came from peripheral blood. CDR3 sequence reads: CAISEPSGTLPSGYTF. Written as DNA, the CDR3 is TGTGCCATCAGTGAGCCCTCCGGGACTCTTCCTTCCGGGTACACCTTC.